Each of the 4 T cell receptor beta chains below was sequenced from the same sample in a study of T cell responses to AZD1222 COVID-19 vaccine. TCRdb's table, derived via immunoSEQ multiplex PCR, lists solely in-frame clones and lacks some. The top ten hold approximately 1% of the sample, which has hundreds of thousands of clones, more than 85% seen once. The sequenced sample was peripheral blood, obtained on day 0 of MenACWY control vaccination. All receptors derive from an adult in good health.

This rearrangement joins TRBV21-1 to TRBJ1-5. TRBV21-1 is tagged as a pseudogene. This CDR3 region has 17 residues. For the CDR3, the DNA is TGTGCCAGCAGCGACGAAGGGGACTTATGGGGCGGTCAGCCCCAGCATTTT. This gives the protein CASSDEGDLWGGQPQHF.

V usage is TRBV3-1 (or the pseudogene TRBV3-2) and J usage is TRBJ1-6; possible D gene TRBD1, 5 bases. This CDR3 is built from 14 residues. Trimming took 0 bases from V and 7 from J, leaving 7 bases between them. Germline loops: CDR1 LGHDT, CDR2 YNNKEL (reference sequence). CDR3 sequence (DNA): TGTGCCAGCAGCCAAGATTACAGGAATTCACCCCTCCACTTT. Encoded protein: CASSQDYRNSPLHF.

The genes are TRBV6-1 and TRBJ2-1; a weak D match, TRBD1 (5 bases). The CDR3 is made up of 16 amino acids. Germline CDR1 MNHNS, CDR2 SASEGT. V was cut by 3 bases and J by 0 bases, with 12 bases left in between. This CDR3 reads CASSERQLSSYNEQFF. The DNA for the CDR3 is TGTGCCAGCAGTGAGAGACAGTTGAGCTCCTACAATGAGCAGTTCTTC.

The chain joins TRBV28 to TRBJ2-7, with D perhaps TRBD1 (6 bases). V was trimmed by 6 bases and J by 6 bases, leaving 12 bases between them. The CDR3 is 12 amino acids. The V gene's germline CDR1 is MDHEN and CDR2 SYDVKM. This CDR3 reads CASRNRVGEQYF. In DNA, the CDR3 is TGTGCCAGCAGAAACAGGGTAGGCGAGCAGTACTTC. Looking up the rest from reference TRBV28 and TRBJ2-7 gives the full variable domain: DVKVTQSSRYLVKRTGEKVFLECVQDMDHENMFWYRQDPGLGLRLIYFSYDVKMKEKGDIPEGYSVSREKKERFSLILESASTNQTSMYLCASRNRVGEQYFGPGTRLTVT.